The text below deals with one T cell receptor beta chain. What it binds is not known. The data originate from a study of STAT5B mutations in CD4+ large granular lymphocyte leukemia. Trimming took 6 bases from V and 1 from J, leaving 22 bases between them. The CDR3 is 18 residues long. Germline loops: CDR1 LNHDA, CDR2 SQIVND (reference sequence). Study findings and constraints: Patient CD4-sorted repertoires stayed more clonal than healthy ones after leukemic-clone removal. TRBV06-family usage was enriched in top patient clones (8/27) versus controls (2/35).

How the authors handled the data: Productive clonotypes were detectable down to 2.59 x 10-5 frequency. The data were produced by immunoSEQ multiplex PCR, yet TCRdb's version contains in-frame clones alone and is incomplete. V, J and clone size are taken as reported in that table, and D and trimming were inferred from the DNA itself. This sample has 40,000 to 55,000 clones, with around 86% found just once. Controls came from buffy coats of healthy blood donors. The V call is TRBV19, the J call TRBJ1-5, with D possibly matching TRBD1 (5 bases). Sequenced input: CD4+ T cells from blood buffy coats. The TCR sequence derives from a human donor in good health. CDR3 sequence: CASRGPSGSRRSNQPQHF. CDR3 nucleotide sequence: TGTGCCAGTAGGGGACCTTCAGGCAGCAGACGCAGCAATCAGCCCCAGCATTTT.